This TCR beta chain was sequenced during a study of blood T cell repertoires in COVID-19. Profiled with immunoSEQ multiplex PCR; TCRdb holds only in-frame clones, not every one. Seen here are about 150,000 clones, roughly 90% observed once, and the top ten hold around 4%. The CDR3 has 16 residues. Looked up from germline, CDR1 is SGHKS and CDR2 is YYEKEE (reference sequence). V was pared by 1 base and J by 7 bases, with 15 bases between. The sequenced sample was peripheral blood. The source is a woman in her sixties or seventies with active or convalescent COVID-19. This rearrangement joins TRBV5-5 to TRBJ1-6; no clear D. The CDR3 loop is CASSLSPGGQNSPLHF. The CDR3, as DNA: TGTGCCAGCAGCTTGTCACCCGGAGGCCAGAATTCACCCCTCCACTTT.